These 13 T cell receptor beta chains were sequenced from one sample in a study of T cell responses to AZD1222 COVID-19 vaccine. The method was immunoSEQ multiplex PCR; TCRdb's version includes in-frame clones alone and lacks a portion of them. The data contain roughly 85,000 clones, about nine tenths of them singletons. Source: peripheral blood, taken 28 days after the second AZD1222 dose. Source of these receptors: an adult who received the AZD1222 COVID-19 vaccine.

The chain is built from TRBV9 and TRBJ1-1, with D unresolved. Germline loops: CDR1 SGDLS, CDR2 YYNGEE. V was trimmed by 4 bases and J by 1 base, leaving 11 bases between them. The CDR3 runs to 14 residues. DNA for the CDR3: TGTGCCAGCAGCCCCCCGGGAGGGAACACTGAAGCTTTCTTT. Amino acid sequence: CASSPPGGNTEAFF.

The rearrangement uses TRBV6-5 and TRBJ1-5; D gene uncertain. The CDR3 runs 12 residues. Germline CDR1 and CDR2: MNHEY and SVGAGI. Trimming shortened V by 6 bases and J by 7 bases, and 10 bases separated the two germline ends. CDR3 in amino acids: CASSTSGQPQHF. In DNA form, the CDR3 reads TGTGCCAGCAGCACTTCGGGACAGCCCCAGCATTTT.

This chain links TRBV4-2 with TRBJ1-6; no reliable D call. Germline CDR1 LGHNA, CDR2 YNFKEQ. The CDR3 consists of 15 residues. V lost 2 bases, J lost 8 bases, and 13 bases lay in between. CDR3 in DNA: TGTGCCAGCAGCCAACGGGGTCGGGAAGATTCACCCCTCCACTTT. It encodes CASSQRGREDSPLHF.

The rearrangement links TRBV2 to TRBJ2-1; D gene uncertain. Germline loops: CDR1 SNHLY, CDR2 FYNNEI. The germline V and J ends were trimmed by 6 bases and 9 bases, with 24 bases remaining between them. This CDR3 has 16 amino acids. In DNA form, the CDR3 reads TGTGCCAGCAGCGAAAGACCTATATTAGCTGGAAGTGAGCAGTTCTTC. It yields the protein CASSERPILAGSEQFF.

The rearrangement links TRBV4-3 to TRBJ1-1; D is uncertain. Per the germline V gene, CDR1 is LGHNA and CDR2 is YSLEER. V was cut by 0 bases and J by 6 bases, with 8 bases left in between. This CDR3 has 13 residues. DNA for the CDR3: TGCGCCAGCAGCCAAGATGGAAGAGCTGAAGCTTTCTTT. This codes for CASSQDGRAEAFF.

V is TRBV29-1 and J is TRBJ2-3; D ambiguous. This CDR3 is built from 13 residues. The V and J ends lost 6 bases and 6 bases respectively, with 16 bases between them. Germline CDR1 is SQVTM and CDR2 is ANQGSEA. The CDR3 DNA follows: TGCAGCGTCGTACTCACCTCCAGGGATACGCAGTATTTT. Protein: CSVVLTSRDTQYF.

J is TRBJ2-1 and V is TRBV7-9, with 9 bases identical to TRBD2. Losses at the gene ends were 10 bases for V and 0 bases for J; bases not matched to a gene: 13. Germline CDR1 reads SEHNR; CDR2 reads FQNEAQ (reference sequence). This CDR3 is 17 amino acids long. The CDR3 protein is CAIPLGASGISYNEQFF. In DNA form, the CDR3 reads TGTGCCATCCCACTCGGAGCTAGCGGGATCTCCTACAATGAGCAGTTCTTC.

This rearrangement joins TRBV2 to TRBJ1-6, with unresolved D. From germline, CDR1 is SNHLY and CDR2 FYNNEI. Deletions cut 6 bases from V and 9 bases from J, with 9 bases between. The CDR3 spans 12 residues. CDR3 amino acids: CASRTGPSPLHF. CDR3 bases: TGTGCCAGCAGAACCGGACCTTCACCCCTCCACTTT.

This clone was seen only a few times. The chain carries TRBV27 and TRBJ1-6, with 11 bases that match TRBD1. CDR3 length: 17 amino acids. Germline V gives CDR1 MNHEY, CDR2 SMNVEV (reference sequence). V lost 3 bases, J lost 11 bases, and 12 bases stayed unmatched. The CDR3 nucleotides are TGTGCCAGCAGTTTCTCTCTTGGACAGGGGGCGGGTACACCCCTCCACTTT. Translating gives CASSFSLGQGAGTPLHF.

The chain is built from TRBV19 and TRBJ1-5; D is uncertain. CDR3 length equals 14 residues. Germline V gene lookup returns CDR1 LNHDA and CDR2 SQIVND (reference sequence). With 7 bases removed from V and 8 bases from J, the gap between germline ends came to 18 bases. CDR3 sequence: CASKYGLSREPQHF. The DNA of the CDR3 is TGTGCCAGTAAGTATGGGCTCTCCCGCGAGCCCCAGCATTTT.

The CDR3 here is CASSVSGAVDQPQHF. In nucleotides, the CDR3 is TGTGCCAGCAGCGTGTCAGGGGCGGTGGATCAGCCCCAGCATTTT. V usage is TRBV9 and J usage is TRBJ1-5, with D maybe TRBD1 (6 bases). The V gene lost 2 bases and the J gene lost 5 bases, with 14 bases spanning the gap. Germline V lookup: CDR1 SGDLS, CDR2 YYNGEE. The CDR3 consists of 15 residues.

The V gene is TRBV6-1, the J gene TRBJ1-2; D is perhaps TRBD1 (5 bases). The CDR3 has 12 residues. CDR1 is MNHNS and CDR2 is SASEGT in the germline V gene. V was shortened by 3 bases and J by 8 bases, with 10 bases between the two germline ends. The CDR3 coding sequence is TGTGCCAGCAGTGACAGGGACTTGGGCTACACCTTC. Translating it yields CASSDRDLGYTF.

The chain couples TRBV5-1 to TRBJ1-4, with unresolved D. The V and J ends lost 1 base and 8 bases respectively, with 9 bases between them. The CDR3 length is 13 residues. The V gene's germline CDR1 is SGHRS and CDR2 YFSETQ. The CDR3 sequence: CASSLTPEEKLFF. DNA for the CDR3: TGCGCCAGCAGCTTGACCCCGGAGGAAAAACTGTTTTTT.